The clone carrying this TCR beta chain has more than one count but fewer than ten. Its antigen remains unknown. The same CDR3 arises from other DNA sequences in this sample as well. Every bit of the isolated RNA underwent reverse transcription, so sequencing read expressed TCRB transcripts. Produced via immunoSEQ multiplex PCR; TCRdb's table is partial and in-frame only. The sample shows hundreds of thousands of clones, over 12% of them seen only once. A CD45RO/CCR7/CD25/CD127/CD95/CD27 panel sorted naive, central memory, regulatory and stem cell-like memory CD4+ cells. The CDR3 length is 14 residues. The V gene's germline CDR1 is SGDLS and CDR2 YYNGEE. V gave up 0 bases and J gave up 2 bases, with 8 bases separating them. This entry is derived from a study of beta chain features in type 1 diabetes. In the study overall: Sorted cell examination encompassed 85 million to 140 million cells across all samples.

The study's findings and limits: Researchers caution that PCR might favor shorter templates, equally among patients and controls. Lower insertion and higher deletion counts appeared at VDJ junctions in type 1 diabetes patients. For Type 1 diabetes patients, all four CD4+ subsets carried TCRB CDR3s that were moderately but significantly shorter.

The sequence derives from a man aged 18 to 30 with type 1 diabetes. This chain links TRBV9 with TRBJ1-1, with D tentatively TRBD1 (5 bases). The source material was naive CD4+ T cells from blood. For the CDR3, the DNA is TGTGCCAGCAGCGTAGAAGGGGCTAACACTGAAGCTTTCTTT. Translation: CASSVEGANTEAFF.